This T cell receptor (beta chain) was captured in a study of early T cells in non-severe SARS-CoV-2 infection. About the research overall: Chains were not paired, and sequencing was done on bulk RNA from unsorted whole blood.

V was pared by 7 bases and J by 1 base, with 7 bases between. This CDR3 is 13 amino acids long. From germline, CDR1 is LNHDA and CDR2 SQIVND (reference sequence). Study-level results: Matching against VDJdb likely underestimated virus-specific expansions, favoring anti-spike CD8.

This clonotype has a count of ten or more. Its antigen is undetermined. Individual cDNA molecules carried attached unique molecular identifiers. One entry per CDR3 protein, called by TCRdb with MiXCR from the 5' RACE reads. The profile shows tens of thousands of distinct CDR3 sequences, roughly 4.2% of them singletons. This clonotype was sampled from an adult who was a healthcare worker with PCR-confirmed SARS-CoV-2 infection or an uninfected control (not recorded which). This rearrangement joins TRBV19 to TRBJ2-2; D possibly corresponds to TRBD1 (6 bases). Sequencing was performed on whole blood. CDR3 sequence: CASMTGNTGELFF. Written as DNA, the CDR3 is TGTGCCAGTATGACAGGGAACACCGGGGAGCTGTTTTTT. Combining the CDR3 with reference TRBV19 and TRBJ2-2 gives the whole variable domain DGGITQSPKYLFRKEGQNVTLSCEQNLNHDAMYWYRQDPGQGLRLIYYSQIVNDFQKGDIAEGYSVSREKKESFPLTVTSAQKNPTAFYLCASMTGNTGELFFGEGSRLTVL.